This TCR beta chain was identified in a study of a mutant IDH1 vaccine in newly diagnosed glioma. Background on the study: Radiotherapy alone preceded vaccination by 4-6 weeks; alternatively, vaccination started with temozolomide cycles. It was radiotherapy, temozolomide, or both that patients received previously, with most receiving both.

With respect to this clone: No antigen is known for it.

Study-level results: The authors found pseudoprogression apparently unrelated to changes in top peripheral T cell clonotypes.

Time point indicated: week 11, during vaccination. A 20-mer mutant IDH1 peptide at 300 ug was injected subcutaneously with topical imiquimod. The CDR3 spans 13 residues. Using immunoSEQ multiplex PCR, the repertoire was profiled, and TCRdb retains in-frame clones only, with some absent. The sample yields roughly 22,000 clones, 85% to 90% seen once. The rearrangement uses TRBV1 and TRBJ2-7; TRBD1, the table's D call, lacks a check against the DNA. TRBV1 is assigned pseudogene status. The source material was PBMCs, sampled from a glioma patient whose treatment included an IDH1 peptide vaccine. The sequence came from a woman between 35 and 50 years old with glioma. The CDR3 loop reads CTSLRGGAHEQYF. The DNA for the CDR3 is TGCACCAGCCTCCGAGGGGGAGCGCACGAGCAGTACTTC.